This TCR beta chain appears in the sequencing data of a study of blood T cell repertoires in COVID-19. Study details: Acute-phase and convalescent COVID-19 samples originated in the United States, Italy and Spain. Sources were T cells, B-cell-depleted T cells, or PBMCs; the material itself was cDNA or gDNA.

In the authors' methods: Amplification from reference gene primers served as the basis for estimated nucleated cell counts. Clones were sequenced by immunoSEQ multiplex PCR, and TCRdb holds only the in-frame ones, with some missing. That table is the source of V, J and clone size, and D and trimming were worked out from the DNA. There are 250,000 or so clones in the sample; roughly four fifths occur only once, and about 4.5% lies in the top ten. The germline V gene has CDR1 MNHNY and CDR2 SVGAGI (reference sequence). CDR3 length equals 15 residues. After removal of 2 bases from V and 3 bases from J, the junction contained 6 bases not matched to a gene.

Sequencing was performed on peripheral blood. The source is a woman in her seventies with acute or convalescent COVID-19. The chain has TRBV6-6 and TRBJ2-7, with 8 bases that match TRBD2. Here the CDR3 reads CASSYPSGGIYEQYF. The CDR3 nucleotides read TGTGCCAGCAGTTACCCCAGCGGGGGCATCTACGAGCAGTACTTC.